Listed below are T cell receptor beta chains from one sample, sequenced in a study of blood T cell repertoires in COVID-19. The protocol was immunoSEQ multiplex PCR, while the TCRdb copy is restricted to in-frame clones and leaves out a portion. The sample gives a few hundred thousand clones, approximately 90% of which show up once; about 1.4% is in the top ten. Sequencing was carried out using PBMCs or T cells enriched from blood (not recorded which). The receptors originated from a woman under 30 who had been exposed to COVID-19. The CDR3 runs from the conserved cysteine through the conserved F or W. D genes are given only for firm matches. Clone size appears in some rows only: once, few, many, or a class for an expanded clone.

>TRBD1|TRBJ2-5|TRBV5-8|.
TGTGCCAGCAGCCACGACAGGGGCAGTAACCAAGAGACCCAGTACTTC
CASSHDRGSNQETQYF
>TRBD2|TRBJ2-1|TRBV28|.
TGTGCCAGCAGTTTCGTGCTAGCGGGGGGGCCGGGTGAGCAGTTCTTC
CASSFVLAGGPGEQFF
>.|TRBJ1-2|TRBV27|.
TGTGCCAGCAGTTCAATATCCGGGGGTCTCCCTCTCTATGGCTACACCTTC
CASSSISGGLPLYGYTF
>.|TRBJ1-1|TRBV27|.
TGTGCCAGCAGAACGGGGGCTGAAGCTTTCTTT
CASRTGAEAFF
>.|TRBJ1-1|TRBV29-1|once
TGCAGCGCCCAGGGTTACACTGAAGCTTTCTTT
CSAQGYTEAFF
>TRBD2|TRBJ2-2|TRBV6-4|once
TGTGCCAGCATCCCTGAACGTAGCGGGAGGGCCTATACCGGGGAGCTGTTTTTT
CASIPERSGRAYTGELFF
>.|TRBJ2-2|TRBV2|.
TGTGCCAGCAGTTATATCACAGGGTCCCCCGGGGAGCTGTTTTTT
CASSYITGSPGELFF
>.|TRBJ1-4|TRBV5-1|.
TGCGCCAGCAGCGAGAGCAATGAAAAACTGTTTTTT
CASSESNEKLFF
>TRBD1|TRBJ1-5|TRBV7-8|.
TGTGCCAGCAGCTTACTGACAGGGAGCAATCAGCCCCAGCATTTT
CASSLLTGSNQPQHF
>TRBD1|TRBJ1-3|TRBV7-6|.
TGTGCCAGCAGCTCAAGACAGGGCCCCTCTGGAAACACCATATATTTT
CASSSRQGPSGNTIYF
>TRBD2|TRBJ2-5|TRBV3-1/TRBV3-2|.
TGTGCCAGCAGACCGGGACTAGGCTCCCAAGAGACCCAGTACTTC
CASRPGLGSQETQYF
>TRBD1|TRBJ2-1|TRBV20-1|once
TGCAGTGCTGGACAGGGTAATGAGCAGTTCTTC
CSAGQGNEQFF
>.|TRBJ2-7|TRBV12-5|.
TGTGCTAGTGGTTTGGTATACCCCGACGGCCTTTACGTTAAGGAGCGATACGAGCAGTACTTC
CASGLVYPDGLYVKERYEQYF
>.|TRBJ2-7|TRBV6-5|.
TGTGCCAGCAGTCGAGGAGGGCGGGCTTCCTACGAGCAGTACTTC
CASSRGGRASYEQYF
>.|TRBJ1-2|TRBV19|.
TGTGCCAGTAGTTGGACAGCGAGTAACTATGGCTACACCTTC
CASSWTASNYGYTF
>.|TRBJ2-1|TRBV18|.
TGTGCCAGCTCACCAAGCAACAATGAGCAGTTCTTC
CASSPSNNEQFF
>TRBD2|TRBJ2-7|TRBV7-2|.
TGTGCCAGCAGCTTAGTCGGGGGGGCTGCCGAGCAGTACTTC
CASSLVGGAAEQYF
>TRBD2|TRBJ2-5|TRBV18|.
TGTGCCAGCTCACCACCGAACCTAGCGGGCCCTGGGTCCCGGGAGACCCAGTACTTC
CASSPPNLAGPGSRETQYF
>TRBD1|TRBJ2-1|TRBV7-3|.
TGTGCCAGCAGCCGACAGGGGGGAACCTACAATGAGCAGTTCTTC
CASSRQGGTYNEQFF
>.|TRBJ1-6|TRBV12-3/TRBV12-4|few
TGTGCCAGCAGTTTATCGGAGGCAGGACTCCTCCACTTT
CASSLSEAGLLHF
>.|TRBJ2-3|TRBV11-2|.
TGTGCCAGCAGCCGTCCGGGACTGAGCACAGATACGCAGTATTTT
CASSRPGLSTDTQYF
>.|TRBJ1-2|TRBV4-1|.
TGCGCCAGCAGCCAGAGCACAGCGGACCTAAACTATGGCTACACCTTC
CASSQSTADLNYGYTF
>.|TRBJ1-5|TRBV28|.
TGTGCCAGCAATGCGGACACCACCAATCAGCCCCAGCATTTT
CASNADTTNQPQHF
>.|TRBJ1-2|TRBV6-5|.
TGTGCCAGCAGAGCGGGGTTTGTCGGTGGCTACACCTTC
CASRAGFVGGYTF
>TRBD1|TRBJ1-1|TRBV4-2|.
TGTGCCAGCAGCCAAGAACCGCAGGGACAGGGGCTCGCAGCTTTCTTT
CASSQEPQGQGLAAFF
>TRBD1|TRBJ1-3|TRBV6-5|.
TGTGCCAGCAGTTTGAGCGACAGGGTCAGGGGGAACACCATATATTTT
CASSLSDRVRGNTIYF
>.|TRBJ1-1|TRBV28|.
TGTGCCAGCAGTTCCCCTGCTCGGGCTTTCTTT
CASSSPARAFF
>TRBD2|TRBJ2-7|TRBV24-1|.
TGTGCCACCAGTTTTAGCGGGAGGCTGTACTTC
CATSFSGRLYF
>.|TRBJ1-5|TRBV28|.
TGTGCCAGCAGTTTAGGACAGAGCAATCAGCCCCAGCATTTT
CASSLGQSNQPQHF
>TRBD1|TRBJ2-7|TRBV4-2|.
TGTGCCAGCAGCCAGGGACAGGGGGAGGCCTACGAGCAGTACTTC
CASSQGQGEAYEQYF
>TRBD1|TRBJ1-5|TRBV2|.
TGTGCCAGCAGTCGACAGGGTGTCAATCAGCCCCAGCATTTT
CASSRQGVNQPQHF
>.|TRBJ1-5|TRBV28|.
TGTGCCAGCAGTAAGGGGGGAGGGGGCAATCAGCCCCAGCATTTT
CASSKGGGGNQPQHF
>.|TRBJ1-6|TRBV7-2|.
TGTGCCAGCAGCTTACACGGCAGGGGCAATTCACCCCTCCACTTT
CASSLHGRGNSPLHF
>.|TRBJ2-7|TRBV28|.
TGTGCCTCGGAGCGGTCACGCTCCTACGAGCAGTACTTC
CASERSRSYEQYF